This TCR beta chain was profiled in a study of cytomegalovirus exposure and HLA in healthy donors. The ends were cut back, 7 bases at V and 1 base at J, with 5 bases in the middle. CDR3 size: 11 residues. Germline CDR1 WSHSY, CDR2 SAAADI. Only a few counts were recorded for this clone. Vbeta (60) and Jbeta (13) primers were used in the PCR. TCRdb's copy holds only in-frame clones and misses some; the assay was immunoSEQ multiplex PCR. Here the sample spans around 98,000 clones, around 73% being singletons. Sequencing input: PBMCs. The chain has TRBV10-2 and TRBJ2-7; D gene uncertain. The receptor's source is a female donor in good health and CMV-seronegative. The CDR3 reads CASTTSYEQYF. CDR3 in DNA: TGCGCCAGCACCACTTCCTACGAGCAGTACTTC.